What follows describes a single T cell receptor (beta chain). Per the original data handling: Researchers report that nucleated cell counts were estimated from reference gene primer amplification. The method was immunoSEQ multiplex PCR; TCRdb's version includes in-frame clones alone and lacks a portion of them. V and J calls and clone size follow that table, whereas D and trimming were derived from the DNA. The sample has roughly 350,000 clones; 88% are singletons. Patients in Seattle were enrolled during active infection, then followed longitudinally. The data were taken from a study of blood T cell repertoires in COVID-19. Across the whole study: Acute-phase and convalescent COVID-19 samples originated in the United States, Italy and Spain. The cDNA or gDNA used as material had been derived from T cells, B-cell-depleted T cells, or PBMCs.

The germline V gene encodes CDR1 SGHDT and CDR2 YYEEEE. The CDR3 loop spans 16 amino acids. V lost 4 bases and J lost 8, with 24 bases in between. The V call is TRBV5-6, the J call TRBJ1-2; no reliable D call. This clonotype originated in a woman in her 70s with COVID-19, enrolled during active disease. Source material: peripheral blood. This CDR3 is CASSPLGLTGGYGYTF. In nucleotides, the CDR3 is TGTGCCAGCAGCCCCTTGGGGTTGACGGGAGGATACGGCTACACCTTC.